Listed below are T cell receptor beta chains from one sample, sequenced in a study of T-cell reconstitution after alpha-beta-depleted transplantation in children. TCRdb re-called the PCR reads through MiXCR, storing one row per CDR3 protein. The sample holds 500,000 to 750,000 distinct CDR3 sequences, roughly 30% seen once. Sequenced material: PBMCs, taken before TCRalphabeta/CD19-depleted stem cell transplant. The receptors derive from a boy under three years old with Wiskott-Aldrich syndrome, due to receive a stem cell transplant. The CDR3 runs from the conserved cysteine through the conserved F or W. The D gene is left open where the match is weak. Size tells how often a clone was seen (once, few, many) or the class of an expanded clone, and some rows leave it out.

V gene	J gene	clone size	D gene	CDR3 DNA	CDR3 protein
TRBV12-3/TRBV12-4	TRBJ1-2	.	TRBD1	TGTGCCAGCAGTTTCGTGGGACAGGGCCCCTATGGCTACACCTTC	CASSFVGQGPYGYTF
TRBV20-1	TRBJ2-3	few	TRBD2	TGCAGTGCTAGAAGCCTAGCGGGAGCCACAGATACGCAGTATTTT	CSARSLAGATDTQYF
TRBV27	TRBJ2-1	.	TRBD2	TGTGCCAGCAGTTTATCCAACGGGAGGGCCTACAATGAGCAGTTCTTC	CASSLSNGRAYNEQFF
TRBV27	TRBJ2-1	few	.	TGTGCCAGCACCCTCGGGCTCCCCCACAATGAGCAGTTCTTC	CASTLGLPHNEQFF
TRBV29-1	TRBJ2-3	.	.	TGCAGCGTTGCCCCGACTAGTTTGACAGATACGCAGTATTTT	CSVAPTSLTDTQYF
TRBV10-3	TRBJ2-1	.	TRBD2	TGTGCCATCAGAGGTGAACTGGGGCGGGAGATAACGTATGAGCAGTTCTTC	CAIRGELGREITYEQFF
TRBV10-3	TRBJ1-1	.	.	TGTGCCATCAGTGAGTACGGGGGTTCGAACACTGAAGCTTTCTTT	CAISEYGGSNTEAFF
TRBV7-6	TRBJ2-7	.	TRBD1	TGTGCCAGCAGCTTACTAGACAGGGGGGTAGGCTACGAGCAGTACTTC	CASSLLDRGVGYEQYF
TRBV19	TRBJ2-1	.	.	TGTGCCAGTAGTAGGAGGGGCGGGGACTCCTACAATGAGCAGTTCTTC	CASSRRGGDSYNEQFF
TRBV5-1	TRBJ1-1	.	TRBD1	TGCGCCAGCAGCTTGGGGGGGACAGAGAACACTGAAGCTTTCTTT	CASSLGGTENTEAFF
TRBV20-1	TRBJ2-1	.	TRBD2	TGCAGTGCTAGAGATGGGGAGGGCCTCGTCTATGAGCAGTTCTTC	CSARDGEGLVYEQFF
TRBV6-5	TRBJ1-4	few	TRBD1	TGTGCCAGCAGTCCCACAGGGGCAGTGCTTTACGAAAAACTGTTTTTT	CASSPTGAVLYEKLFF
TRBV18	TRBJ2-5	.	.	TGTGCCAGCTCACCACAACGGGACTCCTCTCTCCAAGAGACCCAGTACTTC	CASSPQRDSSLQETQYF
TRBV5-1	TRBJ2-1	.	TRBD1	TGCGCCAGCAGCTCGGGGGGGACAGGGGCCTACAATGAGCAGTTCTTC	CASSSGGTGAYNEQFF
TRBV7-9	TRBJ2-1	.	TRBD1	TGTGCCAGCGTGACAGGGGGTACCTACAATGAGCAGTTCTTC	CASVTGGTYNEQFF
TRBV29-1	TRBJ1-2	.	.	TGCAGCGTTGAGTTCGGGGGGAACTATGGCTACACCTTC	CSVEFGGNYGYTF
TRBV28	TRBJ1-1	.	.	TGTGCCAGCAGTTTAATAGTCAGGGGGAACACTGAAGCTTTCTTT	CASSLIVRGNTEAFF
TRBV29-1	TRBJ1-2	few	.	TGCAGCGTTGGTGTTCGGAATTCCTATGGCTACACCTTC	CSVGVRNSYGYTF
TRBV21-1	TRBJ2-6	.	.	TGTGCCAGCAGGAAACCTTCAGGGGCTGGGGCCAACGTCCTGACTTTC	CASRKPSGAGANVLTF
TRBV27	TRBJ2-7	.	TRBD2	TGTGCCAGCACCAGAGGGGCCAGCGGGAGATCCGAGCAGTACTTC	CASTRGASGRSEQYF
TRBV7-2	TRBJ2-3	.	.	TGTGCCAGCAGCTTAAGAAAGACGGCAGATACGCAGTATTTT	CASSLRKTADTQYF
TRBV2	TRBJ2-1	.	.	TGTGCCAGCAAGCGTCGGGAGACGGATGAGCAGTTCTTC	CASKRRETDEQFF
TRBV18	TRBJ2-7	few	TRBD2	TGTGCCAGCTCACCACTGGGACTAGCGGGAGGAATCGAGCAGTACTTC	CASSPLGLAGGIEQYF
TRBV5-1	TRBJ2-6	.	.	TGCGCCAGCAGCTCAAGGTCGGCTCCTTCTGGGGCCAACGTCCTGACTTTC	CASSSRSAPSGANVLTF
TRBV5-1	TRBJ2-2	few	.	TGCGCCAGCAGCTACGGGGGTGACACCGGGGAGCTGTTTTTT	CASSYGGDTGELFF
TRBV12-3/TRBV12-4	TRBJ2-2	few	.	TGTGCCAGCGGCACCGGGGAGCTGTTTTTT	CASGTGELFF
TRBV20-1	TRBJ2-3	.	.	TGCAGCGCCATATATCGCACAGATACGCAGTATTTT	CSAIYRTDTQYF
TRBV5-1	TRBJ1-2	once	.	TGCGCCAGCAGCCCAACCTGGACTTCAGGGGTTTTCTATGGCTACACCTTC	CASSPTWTSGVFYGYTF
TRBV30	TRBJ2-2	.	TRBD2	TGTGCCTGGAAGCGGGAGGTCAACACCGGGGAGCTGTTTTTT	CAWKREVNTGELFF
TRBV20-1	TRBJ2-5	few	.	TGCAGTGCTAGGGGGACCCAAGAGACCCAGTACTTC	CSARGTQETQYF
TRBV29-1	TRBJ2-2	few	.	TGCAGCGTGGGGGATCCGAACACCGGGGAGCTGTTTTTT	CSVGDPNTGELFF
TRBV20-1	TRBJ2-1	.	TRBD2	TGCAGTGCTAGAGAGGGCAGCGGGAGTAATGAGCAGTTCTTC	CSAREGSGSNEQFF